The 14 T cell receptor beta chains given below trace back to one sample, sequenced in a study of control samples from healthy donors and cancer patients. Using immunoSEQ multiplex PCR, the repertoire was profiled, and TCRdb retains in-frame clones only, with some absent. The sample totals approximately 190,000 clones; its top ten clones hold roughly 2%. What was sequenced was blood. The source is a woman aged 25-40 years in good health.

The chain joins TRBV7-3 to TRBJ1-6; D gene ambiguous. The germline V gene has CDR1 SGHTA and CDR2 FQGTGA. The V end lost 3 bases, the J end lost 7 bases, and 7 bases lay between the germline ends. The CDR3 is 13 amino acids. CDR3 loop: CASSLGSNSPLHF. The CDR3 DNA sequence: TGTGCCAGCAGCTTGGGTTCCAATTCACCCCTCCACTTT.

The chain combines TRBV25-1 with TRBJ2-3, with D uncertain. Per the germline V gene, CDR1 is MGHDK and CDR2 is SYGVNS. The V gene lost 4 bases and the J gene lost 2 bases, with 19 bases spanning the gap. There are 17 residues in the CDR3. The CDR3 sequence: CASSAMGEKTITDTQYF. CDR3 DNA sequence: TGTGCCAGCAGTGCAATGGGCGAGAAGACCATCACAGATACGCAGTATTTT.

This chain uses TRBV11-2 with TRBJ1-6, with D possibly matching TRBD1 (5 bases). CDR1 and CDR2 from the germline V gene are SGHAT and FQNNGV. Trimming shortened V by 3 bases and J by 8 bases, and 17 bases separated the two germline ends. This CDR3 spans 16 amino acids. The DNA of the CDR3 is TGTGCCAGCAGCTTGGGGGGGGGTTTTACGGATTCACCCCTCCACTTT. Amino acids: CASSLGGGFTDSPLHF.

The chain recombines TRBV7-2 with TRBJ1-3; D is ambiguous. The CDR3 is made up of 13 amino acids. V lost 5 bases to trimming and J lost 0 bases, with 5 bases between them. Germline values: CDR1 SGHTA, CDR2 FQGNSA. Here the CDR3 reads CASSLSSGNTIYF. The DNA of the CDR3 is TGTGCCAGCAGCCTTAGCTCTGGAAACACCATATATTTT.

As DNA, the CDR3 is TGTGCCAGTAGTTTAGGCTACGCCACAGATACGCAGTATTTT. Amino acid sequence: CASSLGYATDTQYF. The chain combines TRBV19 with TRBJ2-3, with D unclear. V was cut by 5 bases and J by 2 bases, with 11 bases left in between. This CDR3 region has 14 residues. Germline V gives CDR1 LNHDA, CDR2 SQIVND (reference sequence).

The rearrangement links TRBV5-6 to TRBJ2-7; D is perhaps TRBD1 (6 bases). The V gene's germline CDR1 is SGHDT and CDR2 YYEEEE. V was cut by 4 bases and J by 4 bases, with 12 bases left in between. The CDR3 contains 13 residues. CDR3 sequence (DNA): TGTGCCAGCAGCCGGGACATCGTATACGAGCAGTACTTC. Its protein is CASSRDIVYEQYF.

V gene TRBV28 combines with J gene TRBJ2-7, with 7 bases matching TRBD2. There are 15 residues in the CDR3. CDR1 is MDHEN, CDR2 SYDVKM, per germline. V was pared by 7 bases and J by 4 bases, with 13 bases of the junction left unmatched. The CDR3 protein is CASTRDISGAYEQYF. CDR3 DNA sequence: TGTGCCAGCACCCGGGATATAAGCGGGGCATACGAGCAGTACTTC. The full variable domain, rest sourced from reference TRBV28 and TRBJ2-7, is DVKVTQSSRYLVKRTGEKVFLECVQDMDHENMFWYRQDPGLGLRLIYFSYDVKMKEKGDIPEGYSVSREKKERFSLILESASTNQTSMYLCASTRDISGAYEQYFGPGTRLTVT.

The V call is TRBV28, the J call TRBJ1-1, with D unclear. The germline V gene encodes CDR1 MDHEN and CDR2 SYDVKM. This CDR3 contains 12 residues. Trimming removed 8 bases from V and 0 bases from J, with 7 bases in between. The CDR3 loop reads CASQRLNTEAFF. CDR3 bases: TGTGCCAGCCAGAGGTTGAACACTGAAGCTTTCTTT.

This chain links TRBV19 with TRBJ2-3; 14 bases align to TRBD2. Germline CDR1 and CDR2: LNHDA and SQIVND (reference sequence). After removal of 4 bases from V and 6 bases from J, the junction contained 6 bases not matched to a gene. There are 16 residues in the CDR3. This CDR3 reads CASSSRLAGGRDTQYF. CDR3 in DNA: TGTGCCAGTAGTAGCCGACTAGCGGGGGGGCGCGATACGCAGTATTTT.

The J gene is TRBJ1-1, the V gene TRBV6-5, with a possible D match to TRBD1 (6 bases). The CDR3 has 15 residues. Trimming pared 4 bases from V and 4 bases from J, leaving 16 bases between. The germline V gene encodes CDR1 MNHEY and CDR2 SVGAGI. The CDR3 loop reads CASSWGATGGTEAFF. CDR3 bases: TGTGCCAGCAGTTGGGGGGCAACGGGAGGCACTGAAGCTTTCTTT.

The V and J genes are TRBV7-2 and TRBJ2-1; TRBD2 matches at 9 bases. From germline, CDR1 is SGHTA and CDR2 FQGNSA. J lost 6 bases, V lost 6 bases, and 12 bases had no gene match. The CDR3 loop spans 16 amino acids. Here the CDR3 reads CASRRSGGPSSNEQFF. The CDR3 coding sequence is TGTGCCAGCAGACGAAGCGGGGGGCCGAGCTCCAATGAGCAGTTCTTC.

The chain couples TRBV3-1 (or the pseudogene TRBV3-2) to TRBJ2-1; 11 nucleotides match TRBD2. Germline V gene lookup returns CDR1 LGHDT and CDR2 YNNKEL (reference sequence). The ends lost 4 bases at V and 9 bases at J; junction bases unmatched: 5. The CDR3 has 14 amino acids. In nucleotides, the CDR3 is TGTGCCAGCAGCCCGACCGGGACTAGCGGTGAGCAGTTCTTC. Encoded protein: CASSPTGTSGEQFF.

This chain joins TRBV5-1 and TRBJ1-5; the D gene is possibly TRBD1 (5 bases). Between the trimmed V and J ends, which lost 0 bases and 0 bases, there was a span of 7 bases. The CDR3 runs 15 residues. The V gene's germline CDR1 is SGHRS and CDR2 YFSETQ. The CDR3 loop is CASSLGGTSNQPQHF. CDR3 sequence (DNA): TGCGCCAGCAGCTTGGGGGGGACTAGCAATCAGCCCCAGCATTTT.

V usage is TRBV5-1 and J usage is TRBJ2-4; D is unclear. CDR1 SGHRS and CDR2 YFSETQ come from the germline V gene. Trimming removed 7 bases at V and 8 bases at J, with 16 bases between. CDR3 length: 13 residues. This chain's CDR3 is CASGPSDRDIQYF. Written as DNA, the CDR3 is TGCGCCAGCGGACCCTCGGATCGGGACATTCAGTACTTC.